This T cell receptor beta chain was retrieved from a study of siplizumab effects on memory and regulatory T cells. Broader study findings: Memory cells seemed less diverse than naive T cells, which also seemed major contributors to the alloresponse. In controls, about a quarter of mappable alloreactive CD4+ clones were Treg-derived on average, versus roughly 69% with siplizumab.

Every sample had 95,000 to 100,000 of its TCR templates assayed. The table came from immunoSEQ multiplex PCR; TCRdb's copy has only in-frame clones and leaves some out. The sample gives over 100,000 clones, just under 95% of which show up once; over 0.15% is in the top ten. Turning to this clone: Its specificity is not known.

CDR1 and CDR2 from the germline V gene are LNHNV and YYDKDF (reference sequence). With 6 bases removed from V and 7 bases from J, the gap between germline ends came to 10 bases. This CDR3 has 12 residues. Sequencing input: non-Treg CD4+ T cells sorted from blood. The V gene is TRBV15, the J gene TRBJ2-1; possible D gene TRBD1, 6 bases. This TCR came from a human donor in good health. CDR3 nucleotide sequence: TGTGCCACCAGTACACAGGGAAATGAGCAGTTCTTC. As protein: CATSTQGNEQFF.